This T cell receptor (beta chain) was sequenced for a study of shared clonotypes between healthy human individuals. This CDR3 comprises 16 residues. Unmatched junction bases numbered 5, after V lost 2 bases and J lost 3 bases. CDR1 and CDR2 from the germline V gene are GTSNPN and SVGIG (reference sequence). TCRdb's copy holds only in-frame clones and misses some; the assay was immunoSEQ multiplex PCR. The data contain 1 million to 1.2 million clones, 60% to 80% of them seen just once; the ten biggest clones take up 0.89%. This chain joins TRBV30 and TRBJ2-3, with 13 bases lining up with TRBD2. The TCR originated in a man aged 18 to 29 in good health. Some clones in this sample may be carry-over from other donors' samples. Material: memory CD4+ T cells from PBMCs. Subset meaning: CD45RA-negative fraction. CDR3 in amino acids: CAWSHRLAGGTDTQYF. Written as DNA, the CDR3 is TGTGCCTGGAGTCACCGACTAGCGGGAGGAACAGATACGCAGTATTTT.